This T cell receptor (beta chain) was observed in a study of blood T cell repertoires in COVID-19. The germline gives CDR1 SGHTA, CDR2 FQGNSA. There are 15 residues in the CDR3. Trimming cost V 1 base and J 7 bases, with 13 bases left between them. This clone was seen just once. Some clones are missing from TCRdb's copy, which holds only in-frame ones; the method was immunoSEQ multiplex PCR. Among about 170,000 clones, around 82% were seen once, and the ten largest hold roughly 2%. The sample taken for sequencing was peripheral blood. This clonotype was sampled from a woman older than 75 with acute or convalescent COVID-19. The chain combines TRBV7-2 with TRBJ1-4; D is unresolved. CDR3 nucleotides: TGTGCCAGCAGCTTAGTGGTGGGAAGCGGTGAAAAACTGTTTTTT. It codes for CASSLVVGSGEKLFF.